Sequencing of this T cell receptor (beta chain) was carried out in a study of shared clonotypes between healthy human individuals. Study-wide results and limits: Depth was large, yet rarefaction showed that sorted-subset sequencing was incomplete. Clonotype sharing across a few donors was observed for about 4.8% of naive CD4 clonotypes. Relative to clonotypes present in all four donors, those not shared had lower generation probabilities. The small donor group covered limited genetic and exposure diversity.

Trimming stripped 2 bases from V and 0 bases from J, with 11 bases between. Germline values: CDR1 SGHVS, CDR2 FQNEAQ. The CDR3 is 17 amino acids. Turning to this clone: Its antigen is as yet unknown.

The table came from immunoSEQ multiplex PCR; TCRdb's copy has only in-frame clones and leaves some out. Of around 240,000 clones in the sample, 65% were seen once. V usage is TRBV7-8 and J usage is TRBJ2-6; D may be TRBD1 or TRBD2 (5 bases each). The TCR comes from a man aged 25-45 years in good health. The sequenced material came from memory CD4+ T cells sorted from blood. The subset was: CD45RA-negative fraction. In DNA, the CDR3 is TGTGCCAGCAGCTTAAACGAGGGGTTCTCTGGGGCCAACGTCCTGACTTTC. This gives the protein CASSLNEGFSGANVLTF.